The clone carrying this T cell receptor (beta chain) was picked up a small number of times. Antigen: not known. The sample originates from a study of beta chain features in type 1 diabetes. Study results and limitations: For Type 1 diabetes patients, all four CD4+ subsets carried TCRB CDR3s that were moderately but significantly shorter. The naive, central memory and Treg TCRB repertoires showed an apparent similarity that was greater among patients than among healthy donors.

Sorting with CD45RO/CCR7/CD25/CD127/CD95/CD27 yielded naive, central memory, regulatory and stem-like memory CD4+ cells. Purities over 95% were achieved in all sorted populations. Deletions cut 0 bases from V and 6 bases from J, with 13 bases between. The germline V gene encodes CDR1 SGDLS and CDR2 YYNGEE. The CDR3 is 15 residues long. Every isolated RNA sample was fully reverse transcribed, so sequencing captured expressed TCRB transcripts. The table came from immunoSEQ multiplex PCR; TCRdb's copy has only in-frame clones and leaves some out. The profile covers 600,000 to 700,000 clones, with 12% appearing a single time and around 0.12% taken by the ten largest.

The TCR originated in a man aged 25-40 years with type 1 diabetes. The sample consisted of naive CD4+ T cells from blood. The rearrangement uses TRBV9 and TRBJ2-1; D possibly corresponds to TRBD2 (6 bases). Here the CDR3 DNA reads TGTGCCAGCAGCGTAGATAGCGGAAGGTTCAATGAGCAGTTCTTC. Translating gives CASSVDSGRFNEQFF.